This TCR beta chain was sequenced in a study of Graves' ophthalmopathy and Graves' hyperthyroidism. Study-level points and caveats: Among thyroid clonotypes expanded above 0.001 frequency, most also appeared in blood.

The CDR3 is 15 amino acids. Germline-derived CDR1 and CDR2 are SGDLS and YYNGEE. V lost 0 bases and J 7 bases, leaving 16 bases between the germline ends. To note about this clonotype: Its antigen remains unidentified. One base away lies a much larger clone, so this may be a sequencing read error.

Amplification from RNA transcripts yielded the TCR beta CDR3 regions. The authors performed first-round RT-PCR with HTBI primers and then a second-round multiplex PCR. TCRdb re-called the multiplex PCR reads with MiXCR, one entry per CDR3 protein. Here the sample spans around 1,000,000 distinct CDR3 sequences, about 38% being singletons. The specimen was peripheral blood or thyroid tissue (not recorded which). The chain carries TRBV9 and TRBJ1-2, with a possible D match to TRBD1 (5 bases). The clonotype comes from an adult man with Graves' hyperthyroidism. In DNA, the CDR3 is TGTGCCAGCAGCGTAGGGCAGGGTATTTATCGTGGCTACACCTTC. This codes for CASSVGQGIYRGYTF.